This TCR beta chain appears in the sequencing data of a study of metastatic and nonmetastatic thyroid tumors. Overall study context: Repertoire comparison spanned blood and tumor or nodule tissue of malignant and benign thyroid patients.

Germline CDR1 MNHNS, CDR2 SASEGT. The CDR3 is 15 amino acids. V lost 2 bases and J 3 bases, leaving 13 bases between the germline ends. Note on this clone: As yet, its antigen is unknown.

Points from the study as a whole: Malignant thyroid tumors reportedly had TCR beta diversity that was significantly higher than in benign nodules, in blood and tumor.

As originally analysed: Clinicopathological groups supplied CDR3 differences that were used to build a distant-metastasis classifier for papillary thyroid cancer. TCRdb re-clonotyped the PCR reads via MiXCR. In this record, the V and J calls reflect TCRdb's handling and not the investigators' own analysis. The sample holds over 10,000 clones, 33% seen once. Nobody among the patients had been given any treatment before thyroid surgery. The chain carries TRBV6-1 and TRBJ2-5; possibly TRBD1 for D (5 bases). The sequence was obtained from a male donor with papillary thyroid cancer or a benign thyroid nodule (not recorded which). Some clones in this sample may be carry-over from other donors' samples. Sequencing was done on a sample of tumor tissue. In DNA form, the CDR3 reads TGTGCCAGCAGTGAATCCCTACAGACAGAAGAGACCCAGTACTTC. Residues: CASSESLQTEETQYF.